This T cell receptor (beta chain) originates from a study of beta chain features in type 1 diabetes. General study findings and limits: All four CD4+ subsets of Type 1 diabetes patients contained TCRB CDR3s that were moderately but significantly shorter.

The CDR3 consists of 16 residues. CDR1 is LGHNA, CDR2 YNFKEQ, per germline. V was cut by 1 base and J by 3 bases, with 14 bases left in between. What was sequenced were expressed TCRB transcripts, since all of the isolated RNA had been reverse transcribed. The table came from immunoSEQ multiplex PCR; TCRdb's copy has only in-frame clones and leaves some out. This sample has some 500,000 clones, with about an eighth found just once. The table lists this clone with a few counts. Its specificity is unknown. Sequencing was performed on naive CD4+ T cells from blood. This receptor was obtained from a woman between 18 and 30 years old in good health. The chain has TRBV4-2 and TRBJ2-3; a possible D gene is TRBD2 (5 bases). In DNA form, the CDR3 reads TGTGCCAGCAGCCAAGCCCTCCCCCAGCGGACAGATACGCAGTATTTT. Protein product: CASSQALPQRTDTQYF.